This entry lists 8 T cell receptor beta chains sequenced from one sample in a study of cytomegalovirus exposure and HLA in healthy donors. Primers for the PCR totalled 60 Vbeta and 13 Jbeta. Generated by immunoSEQ multiplex PCR, the TCRdb table keeps only in-frame clones and is missing some. The data show roughly 170,000 clones, around 74% seen once. Sequenced: PBMCs. The receptors were sampled from a female donor in good health and CMV-seronegative.

A few counts support this clone. The chain links TRBV5-4 to TRBJ2-6; TRBD2 matches at 11 bases. J gave up 0 bases and V 0 bases, and 5 bases lay outside the gene matches. Germline V gene lookup returns CDR1 SGHNT and CDR2 YYREEE (reference sequence). There are 19 residues in the CDR3. DNA of the CDR3: TGTGCCAGCAGCTTGGCGGCTAGCGGGAGGCCCTCTGGGGCCAACGTCCTGACTTTC. This encodes CASSLAASGRPSGANVLTF.

This chain uses TRBV13 with TRBJ2-5, with TRBD1 matching over 8 bases. V was pared by 4 bases and J by 7 bases, with 5 bases of the junction left unmatched. Germline CDR1 and CDR2: PRHDT and FYEKMQ (reference sequence). The CDR3 sequence is 13 residues long. The DNA for the CDR3 is TGTGCCAGCAGCTCTACAGGGGGAGGGACCCAGTACTTC. Translated: CASSSTGGGTQYF.

This clone showed up just a few times. Here the CDR3 DNA reads TGCGCCAGCAGCCCTCTCAGTATAAGTTCGGAGACCCAGTACTTC. As protein: CASSPLSISSETQYF. The chain carries TRBV4-1 and TRBJ2-5; D not resolved. From germline, CDR1 is MGHRA and CDR2 YSYEKL. V was cut by 4 bases and J by 5 bases, with 17 bases left in between. The CDR3 has 15 amino acids.

This rearrangement joins TRBV9 to TRBJ2-5, with D maybe TRBD2 (6 bases). The CDR3 sequence is 14 residues long. Per the germline V gene, CDR1 is SGDLS and CDR2 is YYNGEE. Trimming removed 4 bases from V and 7 bases from J, with 17 bases in between. The CDR3 sequence is CASSPTGTPATQYF. DNA of the CDR3: TGTGCCAGCAGCCCGACCGGGACTCCAGCGACCCAGTACTTC.

The chain has TRBV18 and TRBJ2-3; D not resolved. Deletions cut 0 bases from V and 2 bases from J, with 6 bases between. Germline V gene lookup returns CDR1 KGHSH and CDR2 LQKENI. The length of the CDR3 is 14 residues. The CDR3 here is CASSPPQNTDTQYF. For the CDR3, the DNA is TGTGCCAGCTCACCACCCCAGAACACAGATACGCAGTATTTT.

CDR3 sequence reads: CASSVASGGPTDTQYF. The CDR3 DNA reads TGTGCCAGCAGCGTAGCCAGCGGGGGCCCCACAGATACGCAGTATTTT. The chain uses TRBV9 and TRBJ2-3; the match to TRBD2 covers 8 bases. Trimming cost V 0 bases and J 2 bases; bases outside gene matches: 5. The CDR3 extends over 16 amino acids. CDR1 and CDR2 (germline): SGDLS, YYNGEE.

The CDR3 coding sequence is TGTGCCAGTAGACGGCAGGGTGCCGAAAAACTGTTTTTT. Its protein product is CASRRQGAEKLFF. The chain couples TRBV19 to TRBJ1-4; a weak D match, TRBD1 (5 bases). Trimming shortened V by 6 bases and J by 8 bases, and 13 bases separated the two germline ends. The CDR3 loop spans 13 amino acids. The germline V gene encodes CDR1 LNHDA and CDR2 SQIVND (reference sequence).

The chain couples TRBV4-3 to TRBJ2-1; TRBD2 matches at 7 bases. This CDR3 contains 16 residues. The V gene's germline CDR1 is LGHNA and CDR2 YSLEER. J was trimmed by 6 bases and V by 1 base; bases with no gene match: 9. The CDR3 DNA reads TGCGCCAGCAGCCAAGTAGCGGAGACGGGGGGCAATGAGCAGTTCTTC. Amino acids: CASSQVAETGGNEQFF.